Included here is one TCR beta chain sequence, with context. The data were obtained in a study of cytomegalovirus exposure and HLA in healthy donors. Germline V gives CDR1 SGHAT, CDR2 FQDESV (reference sequence). The germline V and J ends were trimmed by 4 bases and 1 base, with 16 bases remaining between them. The CDR3 consists of 16 residues. It was with 60 Vbeta and 13 Jbeta primers that the PCR ran. TCRdb's table, derived via immunoSEQ multiplex PCR, lists solely in-frame clones and lacks some. The sample lists about 170,000 clones; approximately 78% were seen once. Specimen: PBMCs. V is TRBV11-1 and J is TRBJ1-1; TRBD1 is a possible D gene (6 bases). The receptor comes from a woman between 18 and 29 years old in good health and CMV-seronegative. The DNA for the CDR3 is TGTGCCAGCAGCTCGATACAGGGCCGGGGGAACACTGAAGCTTTCTTT. Translating it yields CASSSIQGRGNTEAFF.